The text below deals with one T cell receptor beta chain. The antigen remains undetermined. PCR amplification relied on 60 Vbeta primers (plus 13 Jbeta primers). Method: immunoSEQ multiplex PCR; TCRdb's copy keeps in-frame clones and lacks some. The sample comprises about 120,000 clones, over 75% of which are singletons, and less than 6% rests with the top ten. This entry belongs to a study of cytomegalovirus exposure and HLA in healthy donors. Study-level points and caveats: When presence/absence was analysed, sequencing depth was taken to be roughly uniform across donors. Later on, an analysis tied roughly 17,000 TCR beta sequences to HLA alleles at 0.05 false discovery rate. When the data were analyzed later, several of the most significant clusters appeared to be linked to common viral pathogens. Later analysis associated a missense DCLRE1C variant with TCR beta V- and J-gene trimming.

The length of the CDR3 is 16 residues. In germline, CDR1 is SGHVS, CDR2 FNYEAQ. V dropped 5 bases and J dropped 3 bases, with 16 bases sitting between them. The chain links TRBV7-6 to TRBJ2-2; tentatively, D is TRBD1 (5 bases). Sequences were obtained from PBMCs. The sequence derives from a man between 18 and 35 years old in good health and CMV-seropositive. CDR3: CASSLRQGWDTGELFF. CDR3 sequence (DNA): TGTGCCAGCAGCCTCCGGCAGGGTTGGGACACCGGGGAGCTGTTTTTT.